This is a list of T cell receptor beta chains from one sample in a study of Graves' ophthalmopathy and Graves' hyperthyroidism. TCRdb re-derived calls from the multiplex PCR reads in MiXCR, one entry per CDR3 protein. The table has 900,000 to 1,200,000 distinct CDR3 sequences, about 38% seen once. The sequencing input was peripheral blood or thyroid tissue (not recorded which). All receptors derive from an adult man with Graves' hyperthyroidism. The CDR3 runs from the conserved cysteine through the conserved F or W. A D gene is named only where the DNA matches it firmly. For some rows the clone size is stated as once, few or many, or as a class when expanded; others skip it.

d_gene: TRBD2
v_gene: TRBV29-1
abundance: -
j_gene: TRBJ2-5
CDR3nt: TGCAGCGTTGAATTCGGGGGGTCGGAGACCCAGTACTTC
CDR3aa: CSVEFGGSETQYF

d_gene: -
v_gene: TRBV7-8
abundance: -
j_gene: TRBJ2-1
CDR3nt: TGTGCCAGCAGCAAATTCCAGGGCTCCTACAATGAGCAGTTCTTC
CDR3aa: CASSKFQGSYNEQFF

d_gene: -
v_gene: TRBV7-3
abundance: -
j_gene: TRBJ2-5
CDR3nt: TGTGCCAGCAGCCAATCTTCCCCGGGGGAGACCCAGTACTTC
CDR3aa: CASSQSSPGETQYF

d_gene: -
v_gene: TRBV15
abundance: -
j_gene: TRBJ1-2
CDR3nt: TGTGCCACCAGCAGAGATGTCAGAGGGAGCTATGGCTACACCTTC
CDR3aa: CATSRDVRGSYGYTF

d_gene: TRBD2
v_gene: TRBV7-2
abundance: many
j_gene: TRBJ2-2
CDR3nt: TGTGCCAGCAGCTCTCCAGCTGGCGGGAGGGTAGACGGGGAGCTGTTTTTT
CDR3aa: CASSSPAGGRVDGELFF

d_gene: -
v_gene: TRBV29-1
abundance: many
j_gene: TRBJ1-2
CDR3nt: TGCAGCGTTGGACAGAATGGCTACACCTTC
CDR3aa: CSVGQNGYTF

d_gene: -
v_gene: TRBV24-1
abundance: -
j_gene: TRBJ1-1
CDR3nt: TGTGCCACCAGTGATCGCCAGGGAGGGCCCTTCACTGAAGCTTTCTTT
CDR3aa: CATSDRQGGPFTEAFF

d_gene: -
v_gene: TRBV7-9
abundance: -
j_gene: TRBJ1-2
CDR3nt: TGTGCCAGCAGCTTAGGTGGGGAAGGTGGGGACTATGGCTACACCTTC
CDR3aa: CASSLGGEGGDYGYTF

d_gene: TRBD1
v_gene: TRBV5-8
abundance: few
j_gene: TRBJ2-7
CDR3nt: TGTGCCAGCAGCAACCGGGACAGGGGCTTCGAGCAGTACTTC
CDR3aa: CASSNRDRGFEQYF

d_gene: -
v_gene: TRBV7-3
abundance: -
j_gene: TRBJ2-7
CDR3nt: TGTGCCAGCAACTTTGGGGCGGCATCCTACGAGCAGTACTTC
CDR3aa: CASNFGAASYEQYF

d_gene: TRBD1
v_gene: TRBV29-1
abundance: -
j_gene: TRBJ2-7
CDR3nt: TGCAGCGGAGACAGGGGGGGGGTCTACGAGCAGTACTTC
CDR3aa: CSGDRGGVYEQYF

d_gene: -
v_gene: TRBV30
abundance: -
j_gene: TRBJ2-7
CDR3nt: TGTGCCTGGGCAGGGTCCTCCTACGAGCAGTACTTC
CDR3aa: CAWAGSSYEQYF

d_gene: TRBD1
v_gene: TRBV10-3
abundance: -
j_gene: TRBJ2-7
CDR3nt: TGTGCCAGCAGTTCAGGACAGGGGATCCGCGAGCAGTACTTC
CDR3aa: CASSSGQGIREQYF

d_gene: -
v_gene: TRBV10-3
abundance: -
j_gene: TRBJ2-2
CDR3nt: TGTGCCATCAGTGAGTCGTTAGCGGCCAACACCGGGGAGCTGTTTTTT
CDR3aa: CAISESLAANTGELFF

d_gene: TRBD1
v_gene: TRBV13
abundance: many
j_gene: TRBJ2-5
CDR3nt: TGTGCCAGCAGTTTTGGCCGACAGGGCCGGGAGACCCAGTACTTC
CDR3aa: CASSFGRQGRETQYF

d_gene: -
v_gene: TRBV28
abundance: few
j_gene: TRBJ1-2
CDR3nt: TGTGCCAGCAGTTTACGGACAGTGTGGAATGGCTACACCTTC
CDR3aa: CASSLRTVWNGYTF

d_gene: -
v_gene: TRBV25-1
abundance: few
j_gene: TRBJ2-7
CDR3nt: TGTGCCAGCAGGGATCCGGCGCGGTACGAGCAGTACTTC
CDR3aa: CASRDPARYEQYF

d_gene: -
v_gene: TRBV10-3
abundance: -
j_gene: TRBJ1-5
CDR3nt: TGTGCCATCAGTGATGCGAGGGGAAGATCCTACGAGCATTTT
CDR3aa: CAISDARGRSYEHF

d_gene: TRBD1
v_gene: TRBV7-9
abundance: many
j_gene: TRBJ2-5
CDR3nt: TGTGCCAGCAGCCCAGCAGGGGGACAAGAGACCCAGTACTTC
CDR3aa: CASSPAGGQETQYF

d_gene: -
v_gene: TRBV20-1
abundance: many
j_gene: TRBJ2-7
CDR3nt: TGCAGTGCTAGTCAAAACATGGGCGGCTCCTACGAGCAGTACTTC
CDR3aa: CSASQNMGGSYEQYF

d_gene: TRBD2
v_gene: TRBV2
abundance: few
j_gene: TRBJ2-5
CDR3nt: TGTGCCAGCAAAGGTTCTAGCGGGAGTAAAGAGACCCAGTACTTC
CDR3aa: CASKGSSGSKETQYF

d_gene: TRBD1
v_gene: TRBV12-3/TRBV12-4
abundance: -
j_gene: TRBJ1-5
CDR3nt: TGTGCCAGCAGAAAAAATTCGAGACAGGGAAGCAATCAGCCCCAGCATTTT
CDR3aa: CASRKNSRQGSNQPQHF

d_gene: -
v_gene: TRBV29-1
abundance: many
j_gene: TRBJ1-1
CDR3nt: TGCAGCGTTGAGGGGACTTTCGGGGGGGCTGAAGCTTTCTTT
CDR3aa: CSVEGTFGGAEAFF

d_gene: TRBD2
v_gene: TRBV6-5
abundance: few
j_gene: TRBJ2-5
CDR3nt: TGTGCCAGCAGTCAGACTAGCGGGGGGGGCCTGGGGACCCAGTACTTC
CDR3aa: CASSQTSGGGLGTQYF

d_gene: TRBD1
v_gene: TRBV6-2/TRBV6-3
abundance: -
j_gene: TRBJ2-7
CDR3nt: TGTGCCAGCAAGCGAACCGGGACAGAAATTTACGAGCAGTACTTC
CDR3aa: CASKRTGTEIYEQYF

d_gene: TRBD1
v_gene: TRBV18
abundance: -
j_gene: TRBJ1-5
CDR3nt: TGTGCCAGCTCAAGGACAGGGGAGTCGGGACAGCCCCAGCATTTT
CDR3aa: CASSRTGESGQPQHF

d_gene: TRBD1
v_gene: TRBV2
abundance: many
j_gene: TRBJ1-5
CDR3nt: TGTGCCAGCAGTCTGACAGGGACTCTCAATCAGCCCCAGCATTTT
CDR3aa: CASSLTGTLNQPQHF

d_gene: TRBD2
v_gene: TRBV14
abundance: -
j_gene: TRBJ2-7
CDR3nt: TGTGCCAGCAGCAACCTAGCGGGGATGGGAACCTACGAGCAGTACTTC
CDR3aa: CASSNLAGMGTYEQYF

d_gene: -
v_gene: TRBV5-1
abundance: many
j_gene: TRBJ1-3
CDR3nt: TGCGCCAGCAGCTTGAGTGGGGGGGCTTCTGGAAACACCATATATTTT
CDR3aa: CASSLSGGASGNTIYF

d_gene: -
v_gene: TRBV28
abundance: once
j_gene: TRBJ2-7
CDR3nt: TGTGCCAGCAGCACCATGGGGGGTAGCTCCTACGAGCAGTACTTC
CDR3aa: CASSTMGGSSYEQYF

d_gene: -
v_gene: TRBV27
abundance: -
j_gene: TRBJ1-4
CDR3nt: TGTGCCAGCAGTCGAGGACGGGGGGCGGCTGAAAAACTGTTTTTT
CDR3aa: CASSRGRGAAEKLFF

d_gene: -
v_gene: TRBV6-2/TRBV6-3
abundance: many
j_gene: TRBJ2-5
CDR3nt: TGTGCCAGCAGTTACCCGGGCCTCGAGACCCAGTACTTC
CDR3aa: CASSYPGLETQYF

d_gene: TRBD1
v_gene: TRBV19
abundance: many
j_gene: TRBJ2-5
CDR3nt: TGTGCCAGTAGTAGCCCCCTCTGGGACAGGCGTGAAGAGACCCAGTACTTC
CDR3aa: CASSSPLWDRREETQYF

d_gene: -
v_gene: TRBV9
abundance: -
j_gene: TRBJ2-1
CDR3nt: TGTGCCAGCAGCCAAGATGGACGGGCCTACGAGCAGTTCTTC
CDR3aa: CASSQDGRAYEQFF

d_gene: TRBD1
v_gene: TRBV7-2
abundance: -
j_gene: TRBJ1-2
CDR3nt: TGTGCCAGCAGCGCGGGACAGGGGCTCGGTGGCTACACCTTC
CDR3aa: CASSAGQGLGGYTF

d_gene: TRBD1
v_gene: TRBV12-3/TRBV12-4
abundance: -
j_gene: TRBJ1-5
CDR3nt: TGTGTCAGCAGGGGGGTACTGGGGCAGCCCCAGCATTTT
CDR3aa: CVSRGVLGQPQHF

d_gene: -
v_gene: TRBV6-5
abundance: few
j_gene: TRBJ1-1
CDR3nt: TGTGCCAGCAGTAGCGGGGTGGTCCCTCGAACTGAAGCTTTCTTT
CDR3aa: CASSSGVVPRTEAFF

d_gene: -
v_gene: TRBV6-5
abundance: -
j_gene: TRBJ2-7
CDR3nt: TGTGCCAGCAGCCCGACTGGGGGGAGATACGAGCAGTACTTC
CDR3aa: CASSPTGGRYEQYF

d_gene: -
v_gene: TRBV6-5
abundance: many
j_gene: TRBJ1-2
CDR3nt: TGTGCCAGCCGAACCCCTGCTGGCTACACCTTC
CDR3aa: CASRTPAGYTF

d_gene: TRBD1
v_gene: TRBV5-1
abundance: many
j_gene: TRBJ2-7
CDR3nt: TGCGCCAGCAGGAGGACAGGGGGCTTCAACGAGCAGTACTTC
CDR3aa: CASRRTGGFNEQYF